The next 28 T cell receptor beta chains were all read from a single sample in a study of T cells after somatic rescue of genetic block. TCRdb's copy holds only in-frame clones and misses some; the assay was immunoSEQ multiplex PCR. This sample has around 52,000 clones; about 96% occur once, and the top ten carry 0.075% to 0.1%. The sequencing input was peripheral blood mononuclear cells (PBMCs). Receptors were obtained from a child less than two years old.

This sequence joins TRBV11-2 and TRBJ2-7; TRBD2 matches at 9 bases. The germline V gene encodes CDR1 SGHAT and CDR2 FQNNGV. V lost 2 bases and J lost 2; bases outside the gene matches: 4. The CDR3 consists of 15 residues. As DNA, the CDR3 is TGTGCCAGCAGCTTATCTAGCGGGACCGCCTACGAGCAGTACTTC. Translating gives CASSLSSGTAYEQYF.

The rearrangement links TRBV9 to TRBJ1-4; 7 bases are shared with TRBD1. V lost 3 bases to trimming and J lost 3 bases; unmatched junction nucleotides: 2. The CDR3 extends over 14 amino acids. Germline V gives CDR1 SGDLS, CDR2 YYNGEE. The CDR3 spells CASSAGTANEKLFF. The DNA of the CDR3 is TGTGCCAGCAGCGCCGGGACAGCTAATGAAAAACTGTTTTTT.

This clone appeared once. V is TRBV6-5 and J is TRBJ2-3; TRBD1 aligns across 9 bases. CDR3 size: 14 residues. The ends lost 5 bases at V and 0 bases at J; junction bases unmatched: 0. Germline lookup yields CDR1 MNHEY and CDR2 SVGAGI. CDR3 coding DNA: TGTGCCAGCAGTGACAGGGGGAGCACAGATACGCAGTATTTT. Translating gives CASSDRGSTDTQYF.

The chain joins TRBV21-1 to TRBJ2-3; the tabulated D call, TRBD2, remains unverified against the DNA. TRBV21-1 represents a pseudogene. The CDR3 spans 16 residues. CDR3 DNA: TGTGCCAGCAGCAGACTCCCGGGACTAGCGCCAGATACGCAGTATTTT. Its translation is CASSRLPGLAPDTQYF.

The count of this clone is one. The sample carries other DNA sequences with the same CDR3. This chain joins TRBV20-1 and TRBJ2-5; no clear D. Germline-derived CDR1 and CDR2 are DFQATT and SNEGSKA (reference sequence). V was pared by 3 bases and J by 5 bases, with 1 base between. The CDR3 extends over 9 amino acids. CDR3 loop: CSARETQYF. The CDR3 region has the DNA TGCAGTGCTAGGGAGACCCAGTACTTC.

This chain joins TRBV11-2 and TRBJ2-5; either TRBD1 or TRBD2 may fit D (6 bases each). The germline CDR1 and CDR2 sequences are SGHAT and FQNNGV. Deletions cut 2 bases from V and 2 bases from J, with 15 bases between. The CDR3 consists of 16 residues. The CDR3 protein is CASSLSPGAQQETQYF. CDR3 nucleotide sequence: TGTGCCAGCAGCTTAAGTCCGGGGGCGCAGCAAGAGACCCAGTACTTC.

The chain has TRBV10-3 and TRBJ1-3; tentative D call: TRBD1 (6 bases). The germline V gene encodes CDR1 ENHRY and CDR2 SYGVKD. V lost 2 bases and J 2 bases, leaving 7 bases between the germline ends. The CDR3 is made up of 14 amino acids. The CDR3 sequence: CAISERGTGNTIYF. The DNA for the CDR3 is TGTGCCATCAGTGAGAGGGGGACTGGAAACACCATATATTTT.

V is TRBV28 and J is TRBJ1-4; TRBD1 is a possible D gene (5 bases). CDR1 is MDHEN and CDR2 is SYDVKM in the germline V gene. The CDR3 length is 17 residues. V was shortened by 6 bases and J by 7 bases, with 24 bases between the two germline ends. Written as DNA, the CDR3 is TGTGCCAGCAGAAACCTTATGGGACCGCTAAGGAGTGAAAAACTGTTTTTT. Amino acid sequence: CASRNLMGPLRSEKLFF.

This chain uses TRBV4-1 with TRBJ2-1, with 11 nucleotides matching TRBD2. The CDR3 runs 16 residues. The germline CDR1 and CDR2 sequences are MGHRA and YSYEKL. Trimming took 1 base from V and 6 from J; bases not matched to a gene: 5. In DNA, the CDR3 is TGCGCCAGCAGCCAAGGAATAGCGGGAGGGCTCAATGAGCAGTTCTTC. Amino acids: CASSQGIAGGLNEQFF.

The V gene is TRBV11-2, the J gene TRBJ1-4, with D possibly matching TRBD1 (5 bases). The germline V gene has CDR1 SGHAT and CDR2 FQNNGV. This CDR3 contains 15 residues. Trimming pared 1 base from V and 8 bases from J, leaving 14 bases between. The CDR3, as DNA: TGTGCCAGCAGCTTAGCTCGGGGGGAGGCGGAAAAACTGTTTTTT. Residues: CASSLARGEAEKLFF.

The chain links TRBV27 to TRBJ2-2; the match to TRBD1 covers 7 bases. This CDR3 spans 13 amino acids. Per germline, CDR1 MNHEY and CDR2 SMNVEV (reference sequence). V trimming: 6 bases; J trimming: 5 bases; junction bases outside the gene matches: 3. CDR3 nucleotides: TGTGCCAGCAGCAAGACAGGGACCGGGGAGCTGTTTTTT. It specifies CASSKTGTGELFF.

V is TRBV7-2 and J is TRBJ1-4; D uncertain. The CDR3 extends over 14 amino acids. The germline CDR1 and CDR2 sequences are SGHTA and FQGNSA. V lost 1 base to trimming and J lost 10 bases, with 13 bases between them. CDR3 sequence: CASSLDKLYGKLFF. The DNA for the CDR3 is TGTGCCAGCAGCTTAGACAAGTTGTACGGAAAACTGTTTTTT. Supplemented by reference TRBV7-2 and TRBJ1-4, the full variable domain reads GAGVSQSPSNKVTEKGKDVELRCDPISGHTALYWYRQSLGQGLEFLIYFQGNSAPDKSGLPSDRFSAERTGGSVSTLTIQRTQQEDSAVYLCASSLDKLYGKLFFGSGTQLSVL.

This rearrangement joins TRBV5-6 to TRBJ2-5; the match to TRBD1 covers 7 bases. The CDR3 runs 16 residues. The V and J ends lost 0 bases and 0 bases, in that order; junction bases with no gene match: 5. Germline values: CDR1 SGHDT, CDR2 YYEEEE. The DNA of the CDR3 is TGTGCCAGCAGCTTGGCAGGGGGAACGTACCAAGAGACCCAGTACTTC. Its protein is CASSLAGGTYQETQYF.

The CDR3 region is CASSVVSSGGTDTQYF. DNA of the CDR3: TGTGCCAGCAGCGTAGTGTCTAGCGGGGGGACAGATACGCAGTATTTT. The rearrangement links TRBV9 to TRBJ2-3; TRBD2 agrees at 11 bases. The germline CDR1 and CDR2 sequences are SGDLS and YYNGEE. The CDR3 extends over 16 amino acids. V trimming: 0 bases; J trimming: 3 bases; junction bases outside the gene matches: 3. Together with reference TRBV9 and TRBJ2-3, the CDR3 gives the full variable domain: DSGVTQTPKHLITATGQRVTLRCSPRSGDLSVYWYQQSLDQGLQFLIQYYNGEERAKGNILERFSAQQFPDLHSELNLSSLELGDSALYFCASSVVSSGGTDTQYFGPGTRLTVL.

The rearrangement links TRBV19 to TRBJ2-1; no reliable D call. There are 14 residues in the CDR3. Germline CDR1 and CDR2: LNHDA and SQIVND (reference sequence). Deletions cut 1 base from V and 0 bases from J, with 4 bases between. This CDR3 reads CASSIASSYNEQFF. CDR3 in DNA: TGTGCCAGTAGTATAGCGAGCTCCTACAATGAGCAGTTCTTC.

The genes are TRBV25-1 and TRBJ1-4; D is possibly TRBD1 (6 bases). The ends were cut back, 4 bases at V and 7 bases at J, with 19 bases in the middle. From germline, CDR1 is MGHDK and CDR2 SYGVNS. The CDR3 length is 16 residues. CDR3 amino acids: CASSVGHLVGGEKLFF. CDR3 nucleotide sequence: TGTGCCAGCAGTGTCGGCCACCTTGTAGGGGGTGAAAAACTGTTTTTT. The full variable domain, completed using reference TRBV25-1 and TRBJ1-4, is EADIYQTPRYLVIGTGKKITLECSQTMGHDKMYWYQQDPGMELHLIHYSYGVNSTEKGDLSSESTVSRIRTEHFPLTLESARPSHTSQYLCASSVGHLVGGEKLFFGSGTQLSVL.

The chain links TRBV6-5 to TRBJ2-3, with 7 nucleotides matching TRBD2. The germline gives CDR1 MNHEY, CDR2 SVGAGI. With V trimmed by 0 bases and J by 0 bases, 0 bases remained unmatched. This CDR3 is 15 amino acids long. The CDR3 DNA is TGTGCCAGCAGTTACTCTAGCGGGAGCACAGATACGCAGTATTTT. It encodes CASSYSSGSTDTQYF.

The chain links TRBV5-1 to TRBJ2-1; a weak D match, TRBD1 (6 bases). The CDR3 runs 13 residues. The V gene's germline CDR1 is SGHRS and CDR2 YFSETQ. V was shortened by 4 bases and J by 7 bases, with 12 bases between the two germline ends. The CDR3 reads CASSTSRGNEQFF. The CDR3 DNA reads as TGCGCCAGCAGCACGAGCAGGGGTAATGAGCAGTTCTTC. The whole variable domain, remainder taken from reference TRBV5-1 and TRBJ2-1, is KAGVTQTPRYLIKTRGQQVTLSCSPISGHRSVSWYQQTPGQGLQFLFEYFSETQRNKGNFPGRFSGRQFSNSRSEMNVSTLELGDSALYLCASSTSRGNEQFFGPGTRLTVL.

V and J are TRBV6-5 and TRBJ1-2, with D perhaps TRBD1 (5 bases). The germline V gene has CDR1 MNHEY and CDR2 SVGAGI. V was trimmed by 6 bases and J by 4 bases, leaving 12 bases between them. The length of the CDR3 is 13 residues. For the CDR3, the DNA is TGTGCCAGCAGACTGGGACGGTCCTATGGCTACACCTTC. This translates into CASRLGRSYGYTF.

The rearrangement joins TRBV6-5 to TRBJ2-7; 11 bases are shared with TRBD1. Germline loops: CDR1 MNHEY, CDR2 SVGAGI. V dropped 5 bases and J dropped 1; count of bases not matched to a gene: 4. The CDR3 consists of 15 residues. CDR3 amino acids: CASSPGTGGSYEQYF. CDR3 nucleotide sequence: TGTGCCAGCAGTCCCGGGACAGGGGGTTCCTACGAGCAGTACTTC.

This chain joins TRBV29-1 and TRBJ2-7, with 9 bases aligning to TRBD1. Per germline, CDR1 SQVTM and CDR2 ANQGSEA. J gave up 2 bases and V 4 bases, and 3 bases lay outside the gene matches. The CDR3 totals 13 residues. CDR3 protein: CSVVGTGTYEQYF. The DNA for the CDR3 is TGCAGCGTTGTTGGGACAGGGACCTACGAGCAGTACTTC.

This clone was recorded once. The rearrangement joins TRBV5-1 to TRBJ1-1; D may be TRBD1 (5 bases). Trimming took 1 base from V and 0 from J, leaving 10 bases between them. Germline-derived CDR1 and CDR2 are SGHRS and YFSETQ. The CDR3 length is 15 residues. CDR3 nucleotides: TGCGCCAGCAGCTTGATGGGGCAGGTGAACACTGAAGCTTTCTTT. Translated, it gives CASSLMGQVNTEAFF.

The rearrangement links TRBV29-1 to TRBJ2-7, with TRBD2 matching over 8 bases. V shed 8 bases, J shed 3 bases, and the junction held 9 bases outside the gene matches. Germline V gives CDR1 SQVTM, CDR2 ANQGSEA. The CDR3 loop spans 13 amino acids. The CDR3 here is CSYGLALGYEQYF. As DNA, the CDR3 is TGCAGCTACGGACTAGCCCTCGGCTACGAGCAGTACTTC.

About this clone: This specimen includes other DNA sequences encoding the same CDR3. The chain recombines TRBV20-1 with TRBJ2-7; D assignment may be TRBD1 or TRBD2 (5 bases each). The CDR3 length is 11 residues. Germline V gene sequence: CDR1 DFQATT, CDR2 SNEGSKA (reference sequence). V lost 1 base and J 4 bases, leaving 5 bases between the germline ends. CDR3 DNA: TGCAGTGCTAGAGGGGGGTACGAGCAGTACTTC. This codes for CSARGGYEQYF.

The rearrangement joins TRBV7-2 to TRBJ2-3; D unresolved. Trimming left V 4 bases short and J 0 bases short, with 17 bases between. Germline CDR1 reads SGHTA; CDR2 reads FQGNSA. The CDR3 length is 17 residues. CDR3 sequence: CASSSGPRTTSTDTQYF. The CDR3 region has the DNA TGTGCCAGCAGCTCTGGCCCGAGAACTACTAGCACAGATACGCAGTATTTT.

This sequence joins TRBV19 and TRBJ1-2; D gene unclear. Trimming removed 6 bases from V and 8 bases from J, with 13 bases in between. The length of the CDR3 is 12 residues. Germline V lookup: CDR1 LNHDA, CDR2 SQIVND (reference sequence). The CDR3 is CASRLGALGYTF. CDR3 sequence (DNA): TGTGCCAGTAGGTTGGGTGCCCTAGGCTACACCTTC.

This chain joins TRBV10-3 and TRBJ1-6; D not certain. There are 13 residues in the CDR3. CDR1 and CDR2 from the germline V gene are ENHRY and SYGVKD. Trimming removed 3 bases from V and 9 bases from J, with 9 bases in between. The CDR3 loop is CAISDSSSSPLHF. CDR3 sequence (DNA): TGTGCCATCAGTGACAGTTCTAGTTCACCCCTCCACTTT.

This sequence joins TRBV12-5 and TRBJ1-6; D is uncertain. Trimming cost V 8 bases and J 5 bases, with 7 bases left between them. Germline V gene data show CDR1 as LGHNT and CDR2 as FRNRAP. The CDR3 extends over 12 amino acids. CDR3 region: CASTLDNSPLHF. CDR3 bases: TGTGCTAGTACACTGGATAATTCACCCCTCCACTTT. Based on the CDR3 plus reference TRBV12-5 and TRBJ1-6, the full variable domain is DARVTQTPRHKVTEMGQEVTMRCQPILGHNTVFWYRQTMMQGLELLAYFRNRAPLDDSGMPKDRFSAEMPDATLATLKIQPSEPRDSAVYFCASTLDNSPLHFGNGTRLTVT.